Listed here are 16 T cell receptor beta chains from one sample, sequenced in a study of blood T cell repertoires in COVID-19. Using immunoSEQ multiplex PCR, the repertoire was profiled, and TCRdb retains in-frame clones only, with some absent. The sample has approximately 250,000 clones, roughly 90% seen once. The sequencing input was PBMCs or T cells enriched from blood (not recorded which). These receptors were collected from a man in his forties who had been exposed to COVID-19.

The chain has TRBV5-6 and TRBJ1-3, with 11 positions matching TRBD1. This CDR3 has 18 residues. Germline V gene sequence: CDR1 SGHDT, CDR2 YYEEEE. The V segment lost 5 bases and the J segment 4 bases; nucleotides outside the gene matches: 14. The CDR3 nucleotides are TGTGCCAGCAGAGACTCCGGGACAGGGGGTATTGTAGGAAACACCATATATTTT. This sequence encodes CASRDSGTGGIVGNTIYF.

In its sample, this clone was seen once. The genes are TRBV14 and TRBJ2-3, with TRBD2 matching 8 bases. Germline-derived CDR1 and CDR2 are SGHDN and FVKESK. The CDR3 covers 17 residues. V lost 2 bases and J lost 3; bases outside the gene matches: 10. The CDR3 DNA reads TGTGCCAGCAGCCAACACTTTAGCGGGAAGAGAACAGATACGCAGTATTTT. Protein sequence: CASSQHFSGKRTDTQYF.

V usage is TRBV10-2 and J usage is TRBJ1-5; tentative D call: TRBD1 (5 bases). Germline V gene sequence: CDR1 WSHSY, CDR2 SAAADI. Trimming took off 0 bases at V and 4 bases at J, with 13 bases between the two ends. CDR3 length: 16 residues. CDR3 nucleotide sequence: TGCGCCAGCAGTGAGTCAGGAAGGGGCGTTAATCAGCCCCAGCATTTT. Translated: CASSESGRGVNQPQHF.

This chain joins TRBV18 and TRBJ2-3; possible D gene TRBD1, 6 bases. V gave up 3 bases and J gave up 5 bases, with 12 bases separating them. Germline V gene sequence: CDR1 KGHSH, CDR2 LQKENI. CDR3 length: 14 amino acids. CDR3 region: CASSPGAAEDTQYF. CDR3 DNA sequence: TGTGCCAGCTCACCGGGGGCCGCGGAAGATACGCAGTATTTT.

V usage is TRBV14 and J usage is TRBJ1-2; no definite D call. V lost 7 bases and J lost 2, with 20 bases in between. Germline V lookup: CDR1 SGHDN, CDR2 FVKESK. This CDR3 is built from 16 residues. This chain's CDR3 is CASTPRWEGRNYGYTF. In DNA form, the CDR3 reads TGTGCCAGCACCCCTAGGTGGGAGGGAAGAAACTATGGCTACACCTTC. Together with reference TRBV14 and TRBJ1-2, the CDR3 gives the full variable domain: EAGVTQFPSHSVIEKGQTVTLRCDPISGHDNLYWYRRVMGKEIKFLLHFVKESKQDESGMPNNRFLAERTGGTYSTLKVQPAELEDSGVYFCASTPRWEGRNYGYTFGSGTRLTVV.

The chain has TRBV5-4 and TRBJ2-5, with a possible D match to TRBD2 (5 bases). The CDR3 length is 14 residues. Germline CDR1 SGHNT, CDR2 YYREEE (reference sequence). With 4 bases removed from V and 4 bases from J, the gap between germline ends came to 14 bases. The CDR3 loop is CASSQTKNVETQYF. The CDR3 bases are TGTGCCAGCAGCCAGACTAAGAACGTAGAGACCCAGTACTTC.

The V and J genes are TRBV5-1 and TRBJ1-1; TRBD1 aligns across 8 bases. This CDR3 is built from 16 residues. Germline values: CDR1 SGHRS, CDR2 YFSETQ. J was trimmed by 0 bases and V by 8 bases; bases with no gene match: 12. The DNA for the CDR3 is TGCGCCAGTAGAAAATCGACAGGGGTCATGAACACTGAAGCTTTCTTT. Translation gives CASRKSTGVMNTEAFF. Filled out from reference TRBV5-1 and TRBJ1-1, the complete variable domain reads KAGVTQTPRYLIKTRGQQVTLSCSPISGHRSVSWYQQTPGQGLQFLFEYFSETQRNKGNFPGRFSGRQFSNSRSEMNVSTLELGDSALYLCASRKSTGVMNTEAFFGQGTRLTVV.

The rearrangement joins TRBV21-1 to TRBJ1-1. TRBV21-1 is labeled a pseudogene. CDR3 length: 17 residues. The CDR3 nucleotides read TGTGCCAGCAGCAAAACGGGTGAGGGGAGGAGGAACACTGAAGCTTTCTTT. Translated, it gives CASSKTGEGRRNTEAFF.

The table lists this clone with a count of one. The chain carries TRBV7-2 and TRBJ1-1; 7 nucleotides line up with TRBD1. Trimming cost V 5 bases and J 7 bases; bases outside gene matches: 19. Germline lookup yields CDR1 SGHTA and CDR2 FQGNSA. There are 17 residues in the CDR3. The CDR3 here is CASSPTGQGSGVGEAFF. The CDR3 nucleotides read TGTGCCAGCAGCCCGACAGGGCAGGGATCAGGGGTGGGTGAAGCTTTCTTT.

The chain uses TRBV27 and TRBJ1-2; 8 bases map to TRBD1. Germline V gene lookup returns CDR1 MNHEY and CDR2 SMNVEV (reference sequence). The CDR3 runs 14 residues. V trimming: 5 bases; J trimming: 3 bases; junction bases outside the gene matches: 5. The DNA for the CDR3 is TGTGCCAGCAGTCCATTCAGGGGGCACTATGGCTACACCTTC. Amino acid sequence: CASSPFRGHYGYTF.

This clone was counted once. The rearrangement joins TRBV5-1 to TRBJ2-7; 9 nucleotides line up with TRBD1. V lost 4 bases and J lost 3; bases outside the gene matches: 5. Germline CDR1 reads SGHRS; CDR2 reads YFSETQ. The CDR3 has 14 residues. The CDR3 DNA is TGCGCCAGCAGCCCCGGGACAGGGATCTACGAGCAGTACTTC. It specifies CASSPGTGIYEQYF.

This clone was picked up one time. The chain carries TRBV21-1 and TRBJ2-7; the DNA was not used to check the table's D call, TRBD2. TRBV21-1 is an annotated pseudogene. The CDR3 extends over 15 amino acids. The CDR3 reads CASSTRTSGGYEQYF. The DNA of the CDR3 is TGTGCCAGCAGCACGCGGACTAGCGGGGGCTACGAGCAGTACTTC.

The chain links TRBV27 to TRBJ2-1, with D tentatively TRBD2 (5 bases). This CDR3 is 15 amino acids long. The germline V and J ends were trimmed by 7 bases and 0 bases, with 13 bases remaining between them. The germline V gene encodes CDR1 MNHEY and CDR2 SMNVEV (reference sequence). For the CDR3, the DNA is TGTGCCAGCACCAAAGACTATAGCTCCTACAATGAGCAGTTCTTC. This codes for CASTKDYSSYNEQFF.

The gene calls are TRBV28 and TRBJ1-4; 9 positions match TRBD1. The CDR3 has 15 residues. CDR1 is MDHEN and CDR2 is SYDVKM in the germline V gene. Germline trimming cut 6 bases from V and 4 bases from J; bases unmatched to any gene: 6. CDR3 protein: CASSPYRGRNEKLFF. The CDR3 DNA reads TGTGCCAGCAGCCCCTACAGGGGGCGTAATGAAAAACTGTTTTTT.

The chain recombines TRBV6-2 or TRBV6-3 with TRBJ2-1; 7 bases match TRBD2. The V gene end was trimmed by 5 bases and the J gene end by 8 bases; junction bases not matched to a gene: 15. Per germline, CDR1 MNHEY and CDR2 SVGEGT. The CDR3 is 16 amino acids. Here the CDR3 reads CASSLRSGMSRYEQFF. Here the CDR3 DNA reads TGTGCCAGCAGTCTTAGAAGCGGGATGTCTAGGTATGAGCAGTTCTTC.

J is TRBJ1-2 and V is TRBV12-3 or TRBV12-4; D may be TRBD1 (5 bases). The V end was cut by 7 bases, the J end by 8 bases, with 14 bases between. The CDR3 totals 12 residues. DNA for the CDR3: TGTGCCAGCAACTTCGGGGGGGAAGGCTACACCTTC. Protein: CASNFGGEGYTF.